This TCR beta chain was identified in a study of shared clonotypes between healthy human individuals. Overall study results and limits: Richness estimates generally favored naive over memory subsets.

Generated by immunoSEQ multiplex PCR, the TCRdb table keeps only in-frame clones and is missing some. The table lists some 2,100,000 clones, approximately 96% of them singletons, with more than 0.1% in the top ten. Of note for this clone: Its antigen is as yet unknown. This specimen includes other DNA sequences encoding the same CDR3.

V dropped 0 bases and J dropped 4; count of bases not matched to a gene: 3. There are 15 residues in the CDR3. Germline CDR1 reads KGHSH; CDR2 reads LQKENI. The sample comprised naive CD4+ T cells sorted from blood. Subset of the sample: CD45RA+ positively selected. The V gene is TRBV18, the J gene TRBJ2-5; 9 bases map to TRBD1. The TCR comes from a man younger than 30 in good health. CDR3 bases: TGTGCCAGCTCACCACCGGGACAGGGCCGAGAGACCCAGTACTTC. This sequence encodes CASSPPGQGRETQYF. Full variable domain (outside the CDR3, taken from reference TRBV18 and TRBJ2-5): NAGVMQNPRHLVRRRGQEARLRCSPMKGHSHVYWYRQLPEEGLKFMVYLQKENIIDESGMPKERFSAEFPKEGPSILRIQQVVRGDSAAYFCASSPPGQGRETQYFGPGTRLLVL.